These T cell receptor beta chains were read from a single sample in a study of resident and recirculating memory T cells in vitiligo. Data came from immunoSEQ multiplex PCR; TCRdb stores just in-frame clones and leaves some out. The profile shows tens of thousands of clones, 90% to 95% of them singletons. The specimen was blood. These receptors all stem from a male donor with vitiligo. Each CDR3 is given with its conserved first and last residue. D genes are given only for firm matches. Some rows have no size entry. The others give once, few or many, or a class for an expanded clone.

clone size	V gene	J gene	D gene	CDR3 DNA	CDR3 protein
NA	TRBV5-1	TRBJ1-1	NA	TGCGCCAGCAGCTCCGAAGGAGGCGGTGAAGCTTTCTTT	CASSSEGGGEAFF
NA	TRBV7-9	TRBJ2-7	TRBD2	TGTGCCAGCAGCACCTATCGGGGACTAGCGGGGGGGCGACCCGAGCAGTACTTC	CASSTYRGLAGGRPEQYF
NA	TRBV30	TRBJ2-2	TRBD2	TGTGCCTGGAGCACTTTTCCTAGCGGGGTCGTCAACACCGGGGAGCTGTTTTTT	CAWSTFPSGVVNTGELFF
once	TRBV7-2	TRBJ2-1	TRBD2	TGTGCCAGCAGCTTCTCACTAGCGGGATACAATGAGCAGTTCTTC	CASSFSLAGYNEQFF
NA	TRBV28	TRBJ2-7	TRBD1	TGTGCCAGCAGTTTGTATAGACAGGGTAACAACGAGCAGTACTTC	CASSLYRQGNNEQYF
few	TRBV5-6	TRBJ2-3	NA	TGTGCCAGCAGCCTCACAGGGCCAGATACGCAGTATTTT	CASSLTGPDTQYF
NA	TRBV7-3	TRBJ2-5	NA	TGTGCCAGCAGTCCCAGGGCGGAGGAGACCCAGTACTTC	CASSPRAEETQYF
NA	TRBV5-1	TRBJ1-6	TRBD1	TGCGCCAGCAGCTTGGGTAGACAGGGGGAGGCCTCATATAATTCACCCCTCCACTTT	CASSLGRQGEASYNSPLHF
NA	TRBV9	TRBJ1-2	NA	TGTGCCAGCAGCGTAGACCAGACGGAGGAGTATGGCTACACCTTC	CASSVDQTEEYGYTF
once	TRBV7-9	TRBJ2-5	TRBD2	TGTGCCAGCAGCTTATATGGCGGGGGTGAAGAGACCCAGTACTTC	CASSLYGGGEETQYF
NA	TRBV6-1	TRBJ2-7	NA	TGTGCCAGCATCGGGACTTCCTACGAGCAGTACTTC	CASIGTSYEQYF
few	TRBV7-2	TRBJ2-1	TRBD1	TGTGCCAGCAGCTGGTCCGGGACAGCTAGGCCGTTCTTC	CASSWSGTARPFF
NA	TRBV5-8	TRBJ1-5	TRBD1	TGTGCCAGCAGCTTGGGGGACAGGCATCAGCCCCAGCATTTT	CASSLGDRHQPQHF
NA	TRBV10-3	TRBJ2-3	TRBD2	TGTGCCATCAGTCTAAAGGGGATTCTAGCGGGGTCAGATACGCAGTATTTT	CAISLKGILAGSDTQYF
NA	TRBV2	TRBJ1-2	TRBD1	TGTGCCAGCAGGGGGACAGTTAACTATGGCTACACCTTC	CASRGTVNYGYTF
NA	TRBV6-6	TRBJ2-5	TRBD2	TGTGCCAGCGGACTAGCGGGAGGGGAGACCCAGTACTTC	CASGLAGGETQYF
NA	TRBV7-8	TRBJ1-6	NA	TGTGCCAGCAGCTCACGGCTAGATTGGAATTCACCCCTCCACTTT	CASSSRLDWNSPLHF
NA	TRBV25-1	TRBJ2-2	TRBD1	TGTGCCAGCAGTGACGGCCGGACAGGACCGAACACCGGGGAGCTGTTTTTT	CASSDGRTGPNTGELFF